What follows are 27 T cell receptor beta chains derived from one specimen sequenced in a study of CD8 T cells in ankylosing spondylitis. Each CDR3 protein is one row after TCRdb ran MiXCR on the 5' RACE reads. In the table there are fewer than 400,000 distinct CDR3 sequences, 14% to 15% of which are singletons. Material for sequencing was blood, either unsorted or a sorted T cell fraction (not recorded which). Receptors were obtained from a male donor with ankylosing spondylitis or in good health (not recorded which).

The chain combines TRBV7-2 with TRBJ1-5; D uncertain. V was cut by 5 bases and J by 7 bases, with 12 bases left in between. This CDR3 region has 13 residues. Germline CDR1 SGHTA, CDR2 FQGNSA. The CDR3 nucleotides read TGTGCCAGCAGCCGCACGGGAGACCAGCCCCAGCATTTT. This codes for CASSRTGDQPQHF.

This clonotype was seen only a few times. The chain carries TRBV5-1 and TRBJ1-4; tentative D call: TRBD1 (6 bases). In germline, CDR1 is SGHRS, CDR2 YFSETQ. The length of the CDR3 is 15 residues. The V gene lost 4 bases and the J gene lost 7 bases, with 17 bases spanning the gap. CDR3 region: CASSTTGSVFEKLFF. CDR3 coding DNA: TGCGCCAGCAGCACTACAGGGTCGGTTTTTGAAAAACTGTTTTTT.

The chain employs TRBV5-6 and TRBJ2-4; tentative D call: TRBD1 (6 bases). CDR1 is SGHDT, CDR2 YYEEEE, per germline. This CDR3 has 13 amino acids. The V gene lost 3 bases and the J gene lost 4 bases, with 8 bases spanning the gap. Here the CDR3 reads CASSWGTKNIQYF. DNA of the CDR3: TGTGCCAGCAGCTGGGGGACAAAAAACATTCAGTACTTC.

This clonotype occurred a few times. V and J are TRBV6-1 and TRBJ2-1; D may be TRBD2 (6 bases). The CDR3 extends over 16 amino acids. Germline V gives CDR1 MNHNS, CDR2 SASEGT. V was shortened by 3 bases and J by 6 bases, with 18 bases between the two germline ends. CDR3 DNA: TGTGCCAGCAGTGACTTCCGGGGCCAGGGACTCAATGAGCAGTTCTTC. It is translated as CASSDFRGQGLNEQFF.

This clonotype was seen a few times. The gene calls are TRBV27 and TRBJ2-7; a weak D match, TRBD2 (6 bases). This CDR3 has 15 amino acids. Germline V lookup: CDR1 MNHEY, CDR2 SMNVEV (reference sequence). V was clipped by 2 bases and J by 3 bases, with 14 bases between them. For the CDR3, the DNA is TGTGCCAGCAGTTTAGAAGAGGGCGGGATCTACGAGCAGTACTTC. Residues: CASSLEEGGIYEQYF.

In this sample, this clonotype turned up a few times. This rearrangement joins TRBV4-1 to TRBJ2-5; unclear D gene. The V gene's germline CDR1 is MGHRA and CDR2 YSYEKL. V lost 0 bases to trimming and J lost 3 bases, with 11 bases between them. This CDR3 has 15 residues. The CDR3 here is CASSQDRALEETQYF. CDR3 sequence (DNA): TGCGCCAGCAGCCAAGATCGAGCGCTGGAAGAGACCCAGTACTTC.

V and J are TRBV4-1 and TRBJ2-7; 9 positions match TRBD2. Germline V gene sequence: CDR1 MGHRA, CDR2 YSYEKL. CDR3 length: 16 amino acids. V was clipped by 1 base and J by 3 bases; unmatched bases: 7. DNA for the CDR3: TGCGCCAGCAGCCAAGGGGTAGCGGGAGATAGCTACGAGCAGTACTTC. Translating gives CASSQGVAGDSYEQYF.

The rearrangement joins TRBV5-1 to TRBJ2-4, with D unresolved. Trimming cost V 3 bases and J 6 bases, with 4 bases left between them. CDR1 SGHRS and CDR2 YFSETQ come from the germline V gene. The CDR3 totals 11 residues. The CDR3 protein is CASSSPNIQYF. The CDR3 bases are TGCGCCAGCAGCTCACCAAACATTCAGTACTTC. Together with reference TRBV5-1 and TRBJ2-4, the CDR3 gives the full variable domain: KAGVTQTPRYLIKTRGQQVTLSCSPISGHRSVSWYQQTPGQGLQFLFEYFSETQRNKGNFPGRFSGRQFSNSRSEMNVSTLELGDSALYLCASSSPNIQYFGAGTRLSVL.

The V gene is TRBV9, the J gene TRBJ2-3, with 11 bases fitting TRBD2. The ends lost 3 bases at V and 5 bases at J; junction bases unmatched: 2. The CDR3 covers 14 residues. CDR1 is SGDLS and CDR2 is YYNGEE in the germline V gene. In DNA, the CDR3 is TGTGCCAGCAGCGCCGGACTAGCGGGAGATACGCAGTATTTT. As protein: CASSAGLAGDTQYF. The full variable domain, completed using reference TRBV9 and TRBJ2-3, is DSGVTQTPKHLITATGQRVTLRCSPRSGDLSVYWYQQSLDQGLQFLIQYYNGEERAKGNILERFSAQQFPDLHSELNLSSLELGDSALYFCASSAGLAGDTQYFGPGTRLTVL.

The CDR3 nucleotides read TGTGCCAGCCTACCCTCGGCCTCCCAAGAGACCCAGTACTTC. It is translated as CASLPSASQETQYF. The chain employs TRBV11-1 and TRBJ2-5; D is unclear. CDR3 length equals 14 residues. Germline CDR1 SGHAT, CDR2 FQDESV (reference sequence). V was cut by 8 bases and J by 1 base, with 14 bases left in between. Using reference TRBV11-1 and TRBJ2-5 for the parts outside the CDR3, the full variable domain is EAEVAQSPRYKITEKSQAVAFWCDPISGHATLYWYRQILGQGPELLVQFQDESVVDDSQLPKDRFSAERLKGVDSTLKIQPAELGDSAMYLCASLPSASQETQYFGPGTRLLVL.

Only a few counts were recorded for this clonotype. The genes are TRBV29-1 and TRBJ1-5, with 8 bases fitting TRBD1. CDR1 is SQVTM and CDR2 is ANQGSEA in the germline V gene. There are 14 residues in the CDR3. The V and J ends lost 3 bases and 7 bases, in that order; junction bases with no gene match: 8. The CDR3 protein is CSVDFGQGDQPQHF. The CDR3 DNA follows: TGCAGCGTTGACTTCGGACAGGGCGACCAGCCCCAGCATTTT.

This clonotype was detected ten times or more. The chain combines TRBV3-1 with TRBJ1-1; the match to TRBD1 covers 8 bases. Germline loops: CDR1 LGHDT, CDR2 YNNKEL (reference sequence). V lost 4 bases and J lost 6; bases outside the gene matches: 7. The CDR3 spans 14 residues. CDR3 in DNA: TGTGCCAGCAGCCCAGGACAGGGAGTACCTGAAGCTTTCTTT. Its translation: CASSPGQGVPEAFF.

The sample holds a few counts of this clonotype. This chain uses TRBV25-1 with TRBJ2-7; 7 bases match TRBD2. Germline CDR1 and CDR2: MGHDK and SYGVNS. The junction had 3 bases not matched to a gene; V was cut back by 7 bases and J by 0 bases. This CDR3 contains 13 residues. DNA for the CDR3: TGTGCCAGCACAAGCGGGGTCTCCTACGAGCAGTACTTC. Amino acids: CASTSGVSYEQYF.

This rearrangement joins TRBV20-1 to TRBJ2-1, with 9 bases aligning to TRBD1. The trim removed 7 bases at V and 7 bases at J, leaving 8 bases unmatched. The CDR3 length is 13 residues. Germline CDR1 DFQATT, CDR2 SNEGSKA (reference sequence). The DNA for the CDR3 is TGCAGTGTCCCGGGACAGGGTAGGAATGAGCAGTTCTTC. The encoded protein is CSVPGQGRNEQFF.

This chain links TRBV27 with TRBJ1-6; TRBD1 aligns across 9 bases. The CDR3 extends over 16 amino acids. The V segment lost 8 bases and the J segment 5 bases; nucleotides outside the gene matches: 10. CDR1 is MNHEY and CDR2 is SMNVEV in the germline V gene (reference sequence). CDR3 loop: CASGSLTGGNNSPLHF. Here the CDR3 DNA reads TGTGCCAGCGGTTCCCTGACAGGGGGAAATAATTCACCCCTCCACTTT.

V gene TRBV5-6 combines with J gene TRBJ2-1; 10 bases fit TRBD2. The CDR3 extends over 17 amino acids. Losses at the gene ends were 4 bases for V and 5 bases for J; bases not matched to a gene: 12. The germline gives CDR1 SGHDT, CDR2 YYEEEE. CDR3 amino acids: CASSRTSGVRVNNEQFF. The CDR3 DNA reads as TGTGCCAGCAGCCGGACTAGCGGAGTCCGGGTGAACAATGAGCAGTTCTTC.

Many counts were recorded for this clonotype. The chain employs TRBV9 and TRBJ2-1; D not resolved. The CDR3 has 15 amino acids. CDR1 is SGDLS, CDR2 YYNGEE, per germline. Trimming took off 4 bases at V and 4 bases at J, with 15 bases between the two ends. The CDR3 bases are TGTGCCAGCAGCCCCCTGCGGTTAACTTACAATGAGCAGTTCTTC. Amino acid sequence: CASSPLRLTYNEQFF. The full variable domain, in which reference TRBV9 and TRBJ2-1 provide the parts outside the CDR3, is DSGVTQTPKHLITATGQRVTLRCSPRSGDLSVYWYQQSLDQGLQFLIQYYNGEERAKGNILERFSAQQFPDLHSELNLSSLELGDSALYFCASSPLRLTYNEQFFGPGTRLTVL.

The V call is TRBV12-3 or TRBV12-4, the J call TRBJ1-1; 9 positions match TRBD1. This CDR3 contains 14 residues. V lost 6 bases, J lost 5 bases, and 7 bases stayed unmatched. In DNA form, the CDR3 reads TGTGCCAGCAGAAGCCGGGACAGGGTGACTGAAGCTTTCTTT. It codes for CASRSRDRVTEAFF.

This clonotype was detected only a few times. The chain recombines TRBV5-1 with TRBJ2-1, with D possibly TRBD1 on 7 matching bases. V gave up 2 bases and J gave up 7 bases, with 13 bases separating them. The CDR3 is made up of 14 amino acids. Germline assignment: CDR1 SGHRS and CDR2 YFSETQ. The CDR3 nucleotides read TGCGCCAGCAGCTTTTCAGGGGGGACGAATGAGCAGTTCTTC. Translating it yields CASSFSGGTNEQFF.

This rearrangement joins TRBV27 to TRBJ2-3, with no clear D. Germline values: CDR1 MNHEY, CDR2 SMNVEV (reference sequence). The CDR3 spans 13 residues. Deletions cut 8 bases from V and 2 bases from J, with 11 bases between. CDR3 DNA: TGTGCCAGCCGCCGCGCCGCCACAGATACGCAGTATTTT. Translating gives CASRRAATDTQYF.

This clonotype was observed many times. This chain connects TRBV12-3 or TRBV12-4 to TRBJ2-1; either TRBD1 or TRBD2 may supply D (5 bases each). The CDR3 sequence is 14 residues long. V dropped 3 bases and J dropped 0 bases, with 6 bases sitting between them. The CDR3 region is CASSFGTSYNEQFF. As DNA, the CDR3 is TGTGCCAGCAGTTTCGGGACCTCCTACAATGAGCAGTTCTTC.

To note about this clonotype: A much more abundant neighbour one base away suggests this may be a read error. V and J are TRBV20-1 and TRBJ2-1; D gene uncertain. V was shortened by 4 bases and J by 10 bases, with 14 bases between the two germline ends. The CDR3 has 12 amino acids. The germline gives CDR1 DFQATT, CDR2 SNEGSKA (reference sequence). The CDR3 loop reads CSAIREVKEQFF. Here the CDR3 DNA reads TGCAGTGCTATCCGAGAGGTAAAAGAGCAGTTCTTC.

The chain recombines TRBV5-6 with TRBJ2-2, with D unresolved. Trimming left V 2 bases short and J 6 bases short, with 8 bases between. The CDR3 totals 13 residues. CDR1 and CDR2 (germline): SGHDT, YYEEEE. DNA of the CDR3: TGTGCCAGCAGCTTTTTCGCGGCCGGGGAGCTGTTTTTT. Translated, it gives CASSFFAAGELFF.

This clonotype was seen a few times. This chain uses TRBV18 with TRBJ1-1; a weak D match, TRBD1 (6 bases). V lost 3 bases and J 4 bases, leaving 15 bases between the germline ends. The CDR3 has 15 amino acids. CDR1 and CDR2 (germline): KGHSH, LQKENI. The CDR3 protein is CASSPPQGHGTEAFF. As DNA, the CDR3 is TGTGCCAGCTCACCTCCCCAGGGACACGGCACTGAAGCTTTCTTT. The full variable domain, its missing parts supplied by reference TRBV18 and TRBJ1-1, is NAGVMQNPRHLVRRRGQEARLRCSPMKGHSHVYWYRQLPEEGLKFMVYLQKENIIDESGMPKERFSAEFPKEGPSILRIQQVVRGDSAAYFCASSPPQGHGTEAFFGQGTRLTVV.

This clonotype showed up many times. This chain joins TRBV18 and TRBJ2-5, with unresolved D. The germline V and J ends were trimmed by 0 bases and 4 bases, with 6 bases remaining between them. The CDR3 is 13 amino acids. The germline V gene has CDR1 KGHSH and CDR2 LQKENI. CDR3 nucleotides: TGTGCCAGCTCACCACCCGTTACAGAGACCCAGTACTTC. This gives the protein CASSPPVTETQYF.

This clonotype has more than one count but fewer than ten. The rearrangement joins TRBV5-1 to TRBJ1-2; D unclear. CDR1 is SGHRS and CDR2 is YFSETQ in the germline V gene. The CDR3 runs to 15 residues. Trimming shortened V by 4 bases and J by 2 bases, and 15 bases separated the two germline ends. The CDR3 region has the DNA TGCGCCAGCAGCCAGACACCCTCAACAAACTATGGCTACACCTTC. Protein product: CASSQTPSTNYGYTF.

There are many counts of this clonotype. This chain links TRBV5-1 with TRBJ2-7, with a possible D match to TRBD2 (6 bases). Germline values: CDR1 SGHRS, CDR2 YFSETQ. This CDR3 comprises 15 residues. V lost 0 bases and J 0 bases, leaving 10 bases between the germline ends. The CDR3 protein is CASSLEAGSSYEQYF. In nucleotides, the CDR3 is TGCGCCAGCAGCTTGGAGGCCGGGAGCTCCTACGAGCAGTACTTC.